This T cell receptor (beta chain) derives from a study of cytomegalovirus exposure and HLA in healthy donors. The overall study: In an early release, HLA-typed donors contributed about 80 million unique TCR sequences. Among the approximately 370 donors who were genotyped, about 80% fell in the genetic ancestry cluster that is associated with self-reported Caucasian donors.

Study-level findings and limits: Across all donors, roughly uniform sequencing depth was an assumption of the presence/absence analyses. Available immune exposure information covered CMV serostatus only.

A word on this clone: Its antigen is still unknown.

This CDR3 has 19 amino acids. Trimming pared 0 bases from V and 2 bases from J, leaving 19 bases between. Germline assignment: CDR1 LNHNV and CDR2 YYDKDF (reference sequence). The PCR employed 60 Vbeta primers together with 13 Jbeta primers. Method: immunoSEQ multiplex PCR; TCRdb's copy keeps in-frame clones and lacks some. Of 150,000 to 180,000 clones in the sample, more than 70% were seen once. The V gene is TRBV15, the J gene TRBJ1-4; D unclear. The receptor comes from a woman in her 40s in good health and CMV-seropositive. Sequenced sample: PBMCs. CDR3 nucleotide sequence: TGTGCCACCAGCAGAGATCAGTATCGCGCCGGAGAGACTAATGAAAAACTGTTTTTT. It yields the protein CATSRDQYRAGETNEKLFF. The whole variable domain, filled in from reference TRBV15 and TRBJ1-4, reads DAMVIQNPRYQVTQFGKPVTLSCSQTLNHNVMYWYQQKSSQAPKLLFHYYDKDFNNEADTPDNFQSRRPNTSFCFLDIRSPGLGDTAMYLCATSRDQYRAGETNEKLFFGSGTQLSVL.